The 7 T cell receptor beta chains below all came from one sample that was sequenced in a study of CD8 T cells in ankylosing spondylitis. Regarding the study as a whole: The study identified a TCR beta motif of about eight highly homologous variants that appeared characteristic of ankylosing spondylitis blood.

TCRdb fed the 5' RACE reads into MiXCR, producing one record per CDR3 protein. This sample yields around 450,000 distinct CDR3 sequences, of which roughly a quarter are seen a single time; about 0.92% belongs to the top ten. No antigens are known for them. Sequenced: blood, either unsorted or a sorted T cell fraction (not recorded which). The receptors here all came from a male donor with ankylosing spondylitis.

At least ten counts were recorded for this clonotype. This chain joins TRBV11-3 and TRBJ2-2, with 13 bases aligning to TRBD2. The trim removed 3 bases at V and 7 bases at J, leaving 11 bases unmatched. Germline CDR1 SGHNT, CDR2 YENEEA. This CDR3 contains 18 residues. For the CDR3, the DNA is TGTGCCAGCAGCTTCTTCCCGGCAACTAGCGGGAGGGGCGGGGAGCTGTTTTTT. This codes for CASSFFPATSGRGGELFF.

At least ten counts were recorded for this clonotype. J is TRBJ2-1 and V is TRBV11-2; D gene ambiguous. Trimming stripped 5 bases from V and 4 bases from J, with 12 bases between. The CDR3 length is 14 residues. The germline V gene encodes CDR1 SGHAT and CDR2 FQNNGV. Written as DNA, the CDR3 is TGTGCCAGCAGCGATCCCTACCCGTACAATGAGCAGTTCTTC. Its translation is CASSDPYPYNEQFF.

The sample holds a few counts of this clonotype. The chain recombines TRBV20-1 with TRBJ2-3; TRBD2 matches at 7 bases. The CDR3 spans 16 residues. V shed 0 bases, J shed 4 bases, and the junction held 10 bases outside the gene matches. Germline V gene lookup returns CDR1 DFQATT and CDR2 SNEGSKA (reference sequence). This CDR3 is CSARDPGLVNPDTQYF. CDR3 coding DNA: TGCAGTGCTAGAGATCCCGGACTAGTAAACCCAGATACGCAGTATTTT.

The J gene is TRBJ2-1, the V gene TRBV11-1; 9 nucleotides match TRBD2. This CDR3 has 18 amino acids. V lost 4 bases, J lost 8 bases, and 18 bases stayed unmatched. The germline V gene has CDR1 SGHAT and CDR2 FQDESV (reference sequence). This CDR3 is CASSSRVAREGLFDEQFF. In nucleotides, the CDR3 is TGTGCCAGCAGCTCCCGAGTTGCGCGGGAGGGCCTTTTCGATGAGCAGTTCTTC. Looking up the rest from reference TRBV11-1 and TRBJ2-1 gives the full variable domain: EAEVAQSPRYKITEKSQAVAFWCDPISGHATLYWYRQILGQGPELLVQFQDESVVDDSQLPKDRFSAERLKGVDSTLKIQPAELGDSAMYLCASSSRVAREGLFDEQFFGPGTRLTVL.

This clonotype has more than one count but fewer than ten. The chain recombines TRBV20-1 with TRBJ1-4, with TRBD1 matching 10 bases. The CDR3 runs 14 residues. The ends lost 3 bases at V and 8 bases at J; junction bases unmatched: 6. Germline V CDR1 and CDR2: DFQATT, SNEGSKA (reference sequence). The CDR3 nucleotides are TGCAGTGCTAGTCGGGGGACAGGGGTAGAAAAACTGTTTTTT. Protein: CSASRGTGVEKLFF.

V gene TRBV5-1 combines with J gene TRBJ2-5; TRBD2 matches at 8 bases. Germline V gene data show CDR1 as SGHRS and CDR2 as YFSETQ. J lost 5 bases, V lost 3 bases, and 15 bases had no gene match. This CDR3 has 17 amino acids. The CDR3 here is CASSSPLGLAAGETQYF. The CDR3 region has the DNA TGCGCCAGCAGCTCCCCCCTCGGACTAGCTGCTGGGGAGACCCAGTACTTC.

V gene TRBV29-1 combines with J gene TRBJ1-2; D may be TRBD1 (6 bases). This CDR3 has 14 amino acids. V was cut by 3 bases and J by 2 bases, with 13 bases left in between. CDR1 and CDR2 from the germline V gene are SQVTM and ANQGSEA. The CDR3 here is CSVEQRDKNYGYTF. The CDR3 DNA reads as TGCAGCGTTGAGCAGAGGGACAAGAACTATGGCTACACCTTC.